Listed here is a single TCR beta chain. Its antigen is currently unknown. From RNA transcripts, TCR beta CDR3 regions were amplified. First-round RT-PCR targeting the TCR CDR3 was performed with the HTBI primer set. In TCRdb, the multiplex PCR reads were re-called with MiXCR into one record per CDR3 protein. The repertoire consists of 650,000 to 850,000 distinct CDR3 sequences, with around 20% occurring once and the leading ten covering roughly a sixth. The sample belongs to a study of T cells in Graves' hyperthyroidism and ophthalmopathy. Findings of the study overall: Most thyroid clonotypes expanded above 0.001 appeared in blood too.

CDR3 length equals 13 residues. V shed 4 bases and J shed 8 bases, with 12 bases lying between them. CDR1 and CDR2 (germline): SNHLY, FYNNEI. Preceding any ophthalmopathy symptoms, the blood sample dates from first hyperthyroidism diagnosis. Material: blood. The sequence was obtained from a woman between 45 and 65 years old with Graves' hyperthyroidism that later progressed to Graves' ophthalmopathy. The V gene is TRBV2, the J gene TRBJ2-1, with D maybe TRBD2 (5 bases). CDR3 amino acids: CASSGGPYDEQFF. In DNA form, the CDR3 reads TGTGCCAGCAGTGGCGGGCCTTACGATGAGCAGTTCTTC. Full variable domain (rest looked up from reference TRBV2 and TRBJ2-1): EPEVTQTPSHQVTQMGQEVILRCVPISNHLYFYWYRQILGQKVEFLVSFYNNEISEKSEIFDDQFSVERPDGSNFTLKIRSTKLEDSAMYFCASSGGPYDEQFFGPGTRLTVL.